This TCR beta chain was obtained from a study of T cells in Graves' hyperthyroidism and ophthalmopathy. Study outcomes and limitations: Among thyroid clonotypes expanded above 0.001, most also appeared in blood.

Germline trimming cut 8 bases from V and 5 bases from J; bases unmatched to any gene: 8. Germline V CDR1 and CDR2: DFQATT, SNEGSKA (reference sequence). This CDR3 has 14 residues. TCR beta CDR3 sequences were amplified from RNA transcripts. During a first-round RT-PCR of the TCR CDR3, the HTBI primer set was used. TCRdb re-called the multiplex PCR reads through MiXCR, storing one row per CDR3 protein. The repertoire holds some 720,000 distinct CDR3 sequences, with roughly 15% as singletons. Diagnosis relied on clinical symptoms, serum thyroxine and TRAb, thyroid ultrasound and orbital computed tomography. Details on this clonotype: Its cognate antigen is unknown.

This chain joins TRBV20-1 and TRBJ2-5, with TRBD2 identical over 13 bases. This TCR was recovered from a man aged 18-30 years with Graves' hyperthyroidism. Sequencing was done on a sample of blood. CDR3 loop: CSRGGLAGRETQYF. The CDR3 DNA follows: TGCAGTCGAGGGGGACTAGCGGGACGGGAGACCCAGTACTTC.